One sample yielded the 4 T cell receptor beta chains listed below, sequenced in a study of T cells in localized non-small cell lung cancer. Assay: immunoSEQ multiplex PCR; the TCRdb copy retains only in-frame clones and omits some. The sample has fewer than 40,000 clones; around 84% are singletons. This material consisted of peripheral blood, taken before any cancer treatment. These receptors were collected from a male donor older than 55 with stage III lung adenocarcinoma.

CDR3 residues: CASSLDGGHEKLFF. In DNA form, the CDR3 reads TGTGCCAGCAGCTTAGATGGGGGCCATGAAAAACTGTTTTTT. This chain connects TRBV7-9 to TRBJ1-4, with a possible D match to TRBD1 (6 bases). With 1 base removed from V and 6 bases from J, the gap between germline ends came to 9 bases. The CDR3 runs to 14 residues. The germline V gene encodes CDR1 SEHNR and CDR2 FQNEAQ (reference sequence).

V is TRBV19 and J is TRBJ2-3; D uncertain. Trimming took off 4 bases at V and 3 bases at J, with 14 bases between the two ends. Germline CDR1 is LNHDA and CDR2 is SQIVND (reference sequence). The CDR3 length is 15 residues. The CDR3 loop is CASSTIGNGTDTQYF. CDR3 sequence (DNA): TGTGCCAGTAGTACTATAGGGAATGGGACAGATACGCAGTATTTT.

The CDR3 DNA reads as TGTGCCAGAGGATCGAGGGGTAGCACTGAAGCTTTCTTT. Protein product: CARGSRGSTEAFF. J is TRBJ1-1 and V is TRBV2, with D possibly being TRBD1 (5 bases). Trimming took 9 bases from V and 4 from J, leaving 15 bases between them. The CDR3 is 13 residues long. CDR1 and CDR2 from the germline V gene are SNHLY and FYNNEI.

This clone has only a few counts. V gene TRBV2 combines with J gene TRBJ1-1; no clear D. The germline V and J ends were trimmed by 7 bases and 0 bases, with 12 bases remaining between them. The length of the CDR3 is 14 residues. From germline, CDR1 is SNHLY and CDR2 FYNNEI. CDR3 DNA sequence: TGTGCCAGCAATCTGGAGGCCATGAACACTGAAGCTTTCTTT. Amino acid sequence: CASNLEAMNTEAFF.